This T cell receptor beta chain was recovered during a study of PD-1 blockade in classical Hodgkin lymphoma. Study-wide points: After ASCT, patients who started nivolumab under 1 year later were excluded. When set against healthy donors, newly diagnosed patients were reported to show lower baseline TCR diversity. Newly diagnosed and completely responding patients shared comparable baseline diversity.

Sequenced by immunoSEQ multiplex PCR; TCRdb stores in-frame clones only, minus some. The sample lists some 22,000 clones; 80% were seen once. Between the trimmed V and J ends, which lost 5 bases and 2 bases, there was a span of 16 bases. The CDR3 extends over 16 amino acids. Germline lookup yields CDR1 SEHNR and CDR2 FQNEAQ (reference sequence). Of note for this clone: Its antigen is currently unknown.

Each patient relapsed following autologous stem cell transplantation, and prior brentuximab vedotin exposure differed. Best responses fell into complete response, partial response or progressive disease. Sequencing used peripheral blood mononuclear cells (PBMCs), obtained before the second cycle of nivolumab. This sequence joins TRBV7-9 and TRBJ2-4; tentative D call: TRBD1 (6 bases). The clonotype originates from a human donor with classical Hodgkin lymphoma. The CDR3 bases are TGTGCCAGCAGCCCCGGACAGTTTCCTTCCAAAAACATTCAGTACTTC. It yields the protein CASSPGQFPSKNIQYF.